Each of the 6 T cell receptor beta chains below was sequenced from the same sample in a study of Graves' ophthalmopathy and Graves' hyperthyroidism. Amplification targeted the TCR beta CDR3 regions, with RNA transcripts as the source material. First-round RT-PCR relied on HTBI primers, and a second-round multiplex PCR came next. TCRdb passed the multiplex PCR reads through MiXCR, listing each CDR3 protein once. The sample lists 680,000 or so distinct CDR3 sequences, approximately 22% occurring once. Source material: peripheral blood. These receptors were collected from a young woman with stable Graves' hyperthyroidism. Some clones in this sample may be carry-over from other donors' samples.

The chain employs TRBV28 and TRBJ1-2; D unclear. This CDR3 region has 13 residues. The V end lost 6 bases, the J end lost 8 bases, and 16 bases lay between the germline ends. The germline V gene encodes CDR1 MDHEN and CDR2 SYDVKM. CDR3 residues: CASRPSDVWGYTF. The CDR3 DNA reads as TGTGCCAGCAGACCTTCGGATGTCTGGGGCTACACCTTC.

This clonotype was seen repeatedly, ten times or more. The chain links TRBV6-1 to TRBJ2-5, with D perhaps matching TRBD1 or TRBD2 (5 bases each). Looked up from germline, CDR1 is MNHNS and CDR2 is SASEGT. This CDR3 contains 15 residues. The germline V and J ends were trimmed by 8 bases and 2 bases, with 18 bases remaining between them. The DNA for the CDR3 is TGTGCCAGCTCCTTAAGGGGTCGGGGACAAGAGACCCAGTACTTC. Its protein is CASSLRGRGQETQYF.

The chain is built from TRBV5-1 and TRBJ1-1, with D maybe TRBD1 (5 bases). Trimming stripped 3 bases from V and 4 bases from J, with 13 bases between. Per germline, CDR1 SGHRS and CDR2 YFSETQ. This CDR3 is 14 amino acids long. CDR3 residues: CASSSRVEGTEAFF. The CDR3 nucleotides are TGCGCCAGCAGCTCCAGGGTGGAGGGCACTGAAGCTTTCTTT.

V is TRBV4-1 and J is TRBJ2-4; tentatively, D is TRBD2 (5 bases). The germline V and J ends were trimmed by 1 base and 0 bases, with 7 bases remaining between them. Germline V gene data show CDR1 as MGHRA and CDR2 as YSYEKL. The CDR3 extends over 15 amino acids. The DNA of the CDR3 is TGCGCCAGCAGCCAAGGGGCGGGAGCCAAAAACATTCAGTACTTC. This translates into CASSQGAGAKNIQYF.

This clonotype was detected many times. The CDR3 here is CAWSRTGGGYGYTF. The CDR3 DNA follows: TGTGCCTGGAGTCGGACAGGGGGAGGCTATGGCTACACCTTC. The chain employs TRBV30 and TRBJ1-2; 10 bases match TRBD1. V was pared by 2 bases and J by 4 bases, with 4 bases of the junction left unmatched. Germline V lookup: CDR1 GTSNPN, CDR2 SVGIG (reference sequence). The CDR3 is 14 amino acids.

Concerning this clonotype: This may come from a read error, since a much larger clone is one base off. This chain connects TRBV27 to TRBJ1-1, with 10 bases lining up with TRBD1. The CDR3 is 15 residues long. With 5 bases clipped from V and 5 bases from J, the junction kept 8 bases outside the gene matches. From germline, CDR1 is MNHEY and CDR2 SMNVEV (reference sequence). CDR3 sequence (DNA): TGTGCCAGCAGTCCCGTGACAGGGGGCAGGACTGAAGCTTTCTTT. Its protein is CASSPVTGGRTEAFF.